Sequencing of this TCR beta chain was carried out in a study of CD8 T cells in ankylosing spondylitis. Study-level results: With a CD8+ phenotype, disease-linked clones were relatively rare in peripheral blood. Some motif variants were previously reported in reactive arthritis synovial fluid and blood. One TCR beta motif, made up of roughly eight highly homologous variants, appeared characteristic of ankylosing spondylitis blood.

Using quantitative 5'-RACE with molecular barcodes, the authors made TCR beta libraries. TCRdb called the 5' RACE reads again in MiXCR, with one record for every CDR3 protein. Found here are 37,000 or so distinct CDR3 sequences, approximately 15% of them singletons; the top ten hold over 45%. Trimming took 8 bases from V and 7 from J, leaving 19 bases between them. CDR1 and CDR2 (germline): SGHRS, YFSETQ. This CDR3 spans 13 amino acids. As to this clonotype: The antigen remains unidentified.

The material sequenced was blood. The chain carries TRBV5-1 and TRBJ2-7, with D perhaps matching TRBD1 or TRBD2 (5 bases each). The sequence was collected from a male donor with ankylosing spondylitis or in good health (not recorded which). CDR3 coding DNA: TGCGCCAGTTCGAGGGGACCCGAATCTGAGCAGTACTTC. It translates to CASSRGPESEQYF. Together with reference TRBV5-1 and TRBJ2-7, the CDR3 gives the full variable domain: KAGVTQTPRYLIKTRGQQVTLSCSPISGHRSVSWYQQTPGQGLQFLFEYFSETQRNKGNFPGRFSGRQFSNSRSEMNVSTLELGDSALYLCASSRGPESEQYFGPGTRLTVT.